The 15 T cell receptor beta chains listed next were all sequenced from one sample in a study of identical twins. MiXCR, run by TCRdb on the 5' RACE reads, gives a single entry per CDR3 protein. The sample lists about 500,000 distinct CDR3 sequences, about 13% occurring once. The same specimen was also included in a second study, on yellow fever vaccine responses in identical twins.

Input material: CD4+ T cells sorted from blood. These receptors came from a woman aged 18-35 years in good health.

Only a few counts were recorded for this clonotype. The chain carries TRBV20-1 and TRBJ1-5; a weak D match, TRBD1 (5 bases). CDR1 is DFQATT and CDR2 is SNEGSKA in the germline V gene (reference sequence). V was trimmed by 4 bases and J by 3 bases, leaving 13 bases between them. This CDR3 is 14 amino acids long. CDR3 nucleotides: TGCAGTGCTAACACAGACAGAATCAATCAGCCCCAGCATTTT. Its protein is CSANTDRINQPQHF.

The chain combines TRBV5-1 with TRBJ2-1, with TRBD2 matching over 12 bases. CDR3 length: 16 residues. V was clipped by 4 bases and J by 7 bases; unmatched bases: 9. The germline V gene encodes CDR1 SGHRS and CDR2 YFSETQ. CDR3 nucleotides: TGCGCCAGCAGCCCGACTGGACTAGCGGGATTTAATGAGCAGTTCTTC. It codes for CASSPTGLAGFNEQFF.

The J gene is TRBJ1-1, the V gene TRBV20-1; D may be TRBD1 (5 bases). This CDR3 is built from 11 residues. From germline, CDR1 is DFQATT and CDR2 SNEGSKA (reference sequence). The V gene lost 7 bases and the J gene lost 4 bases, with 10 bases spanning the gap. In nucleotides, the CDR3 is TGCAGTGGGCAAAGGGGCACTGAAGCTTTCTTT. This codes for CSGQRGTEAFF.

J is TRBJ2-7 and V is TRBV29-1; TRBD1 matches 9 bases. The germline V gene encodes CDR1 SQVTM and CDR2 ANQGSEA. The J segment lost 4 bases and the V segment lost 5 bases, leaving 6 bases of the junction unmatched. This CDR3 spans 13 amino acids. The CDR3 here is CSVTGTGSYEQYF. CDR3 sequence (DNA): TGCAGCGTTACCGGGACAGGGAGTTACGAGCAGTACTTC.

V usage is TRBV24-1 and J usage is TRBJ2-5; either TRBD1 or TRBD2 may fit D (5 bases each). The CDR3 consists of 15 residues. In germline, CDR1 is KGHDR, CDR2 SFDVKD. The V end lost 4 bases, the J end lost 5 bases, and 16 bases lay between the germline ends. The CDR3 reads CATSEPNTGGETQYF. In DNA, the CDR3 is TGTGCCACCAGTGAACCTAATACAGGCGGGGAGACCCAGTACTTC.

V is TRBV15 and J is TRBJ1-1; the D gene is possibly TRBD1 (6 bases). Trimming stripped 8 bases from V and 9 bases from J, with 22 bases between. The germline V gene encodes CDR1 LNHNV and CDR2 YYDKDF (reference sequence). CDR3 length: 14 amino acids. The chain's CDR3 is CATDIQGNRKKAFF. CDR3 in DNA: TGTGCCACCGATATACAGGGAAACAGGAAAAAAGCTTTCTTT.

This clonotype occurred a few times. The chain joins TRBV6-2 or TRBV6-3 to TRBJ2-5; D is perhaps TRBD2 (5 bases). This CDR3 is 13 amino acids long. V lost 0 bases to trimming and J lost 7 bases, with 9 bases between them. The V gene's germline CDR1 is MNHEY and CDR2 SVGEGT. The CDR3 DNA reads as TGTGCCAGCAGTTACTCTAGGGCGGGGACCCAGTACTTC. Translated, it gives CASSYSRAGTQYF.

This clonotype was seen a few times. The chain employs TRBV20-1 and TRBJ1-3; tentative D call: TRBD1 (6 bases). Germline values: CDR1 DFQATT, CDR2 SNEGSKA (reference sequence). V lost 5 bases to trimming and J lost 1 base, with 9 bases between them. The CDR3 is made up of 13 amino acids. Here the CDR3 DNA reads TGCAGTGCTGAACAGGGTTCTGGAAACACCATATATTTT. It translates to CSAEQGSGNTIYF.

This clonotype has more than one count but fewer than ten. This sequence joins TRBV11-2 and TRBJ2-7; TRBD2 aligns across 10 bases. Germline V gene lookup returns CDR1 SGHAT and CDR2 FQNNGV. V shed 0 bases and J 5 bases; nucleotides not matched to a gene: 10. The CDR3 sequence is 17 residues long. The CDR3 nucleotides read TGTGCCAGCAGCTTAGATTGGGCTAGCGGGAGTAAGAACGAGCAGTACTTC. It specifies CASSLDWASGSKNEQYF.

The chain recombines TRBV7-3 with TRBJ2-1, with D possibly matching TRBD2 (5 bases). This CDR3 contains 16 residues. From germline, CDR1 is SGHTA and CDR2 FQGTGA. V was clipped by 5 bases and J by 4 bases, with 18 bases between them. The CDR3 DNA sequence: TGTGCCAGCAGCAACGCCTCCCGTGGGAGATACAATGAGCAGTTCTTC. This translates into CASSNASRGRYNEQFF. Full variable domain (outside the CDR3, taken from reference TRBV7-3 and TRBJ2-1): GAGVSQTPSNKVTEKGKYVELRCDPISGHTALYWYRQSLGQGPEFLIYFQGTGAADDSGLPNDRFFAVRPEGSVSTLKIQRTERGDSAVYLCASSNASRGRYNEQFFGPGTRLTVL.

V usage is TRBV6-2 or TRBV6-3 and J usage is TRBJ2-5; 10 bases match TRBD2. CDR1 is MNHEY and CDR2 is SVGEGT in the germline V gene. V trimming: 6 bases; J trimming: 4 bases; junction bases outside the gene matches: 14. The CDR3 has 17 amino acids. DNA for the CDR3: TGTGCCAGCAGCACGAACCTGCGGACTAGCGGAACAGAGACCCAGTACTTC. As protein: CASSTNLRTSGTETQYF.

This clonotype was seen a few times. This CDR3 is CSATGFSELSNEQFF. CDR3 nucleotide sequence: TGCAGTGCTACGGGTTTTTCGGAGCTTAGCAATGAGCAGTTCTTC. This chain links TRBV20-1 with TRBJ2-1; D is undetermined. Germline loops: CDR1 DFQATT, CDR2 SNEGSKA (reference sequence). V was cut by 4 bases and J by 6 bases, with 19 bases left in between. The CDR3 runs to 15 residues.

This clonotype was seen at least ten times. The chain joins TRBV9 to TRBJ2-7; 7 bases line up with TRBD2. Germline V lookup: CDR1 SGDLS, CDR2 YYNGEE. The CDR3 spans 14 residues. V lost 0 bases, J lost 2 bases, and 2 bases stayed unmatched. The CDR3 bases are TGTGCCAGCAGCGTAGCGGCGGGAGCCTACGAGCAGTACTTC. This sequence encodes CASSVAAGAYEQYF.

In its sample, this clonotype was seen a few times. The rearrangement joins TRBV20-1 to TRBJ2-2, with TRBD2 identical over 8 bases. V was clipped by 3 bases and J by 6 bases; unmatched bases: 9. Germline assignment: CDR1 DFQATT and CDR2 SNEGSKA (reference sequence). The CDR3 sequence is 15 residues long. CDR3: CSARDPGGFAGELFF. Written as DNA, the CDR3 is TGCAGTGCTAGGGACCCGGGGGGGTTCGCCGGGGAGCTGTTTTTT.

This clonotype turned up a few times. V and J are TRBV7-2 and TRBJ1-6, with D unclear. CDR3 size: 16 residues. Germline loops: CDR1 SGHTA, CDR2 FQGNSA. V was shortened by 3 bases and J by 11 bases, with 20 bases between the two germline ends. The CDR3 sequence is CASSFVGSGSQTPLHF. The CDR3 DNA reads TGTGCCAGCAGCTTCGTGGGTTCGGGATCTCAGACACCCCTCCACTTT. Together with reference TRBV7-2 and TRBJ1-6, the CDR3 gives the full variable domain: GAGVSQSPSNKVTEKGKDVELRCDPISGHTALYWYRQSLGQGLEFLIYFQGNSAPDKSGLPSDRFSAERTGGSVSTLTIQRTQQEDSAVYLCASSFVGSGSQTPLHFGNGTRLTVT.